Presented here are 22 T cell receptor beta chains from one specimen sequenced in a study of post-analysis software for immune sequencing data. The study's findings and limits: Higher frequency in patients than in controls was seen for several TRBV segments, with TRBV5-6, TRBV5-1 and TRBV20-1 among them.

No cognate antigen is known for these TCRs. The library was made from cDNA and included unique molecular identifiers. MiXCR, run by TCRdb on the PCR reads, gives a single entry per CDR3 protein. The sample holds fewer than 550,000 distinct CDR3 sequences; around a third are singletons and the top ten take around 5.9%. The specimen sequenced was blood. The source is a girl aged 2-17 years with multiple sclerosis.

Only a few counts were recorded for this clonotype. The rearrangement links TRBV20-1 to TRBJ2-3; 7 bases fit TRBD1. Germline V gene sequence: CDR1 DFQATT, CDR2 SNEGSKA (reference sequence). The junction had 15 bases not matched to a gene; V was cut back by 1 base and J by 2 bases. The CDR3 spans 18 residues. Here the CDR3 reads CSARGAGDRESLTDTQYF. Here the CDR3 DNA reads TGCAGTGCTAGAGGCGCCGGAGACAGGGAATCGCTCACAGATACGCAGTATTTT.

The chain recombines TRBV5-1 with TRBJ1-5, with a possible D match to TRBD1 (5 bases). The CDR3 has 15 amino acids. Trimming stripped 0 bases from V and 4 bases from J, with 11 bases between. CDR1 and CDR2 (germline): SGHRS, YFSETQ. CDR3 region: CASSLDGAPNQPQHF. The CDR3 bases are TGCGCCAGCAGCTTGGACGGGGCCCCAAATCAGCCCCAGCATTTT. Drawing the rest from reference TRBV5-1 and TRBJ1-5, the complete variable domain is KAGVTQTPRYLIKTRGQQVTLSCSPISGHRSVSWYQQTPGQGLQFLFEYFSETQRNKGNFPGRFSGRQFSNSRSEMNVSTLELGDSALYLCASSLDGAPNQPQHFGDGTRLSIL.

V usage is TRBV29-1 and J usage is TRBJ1-1; possibly TRBD1 for D (6 bases). V lost 1 base and J lost 5, with 14 bases in between. CDR1 is SQVTM and CDR2 is ANQGSEA in the germline V gene. The CDR3 extends over 14 amino acids. CDR3 in DNA: TGCAGCGTTGAAGTTGGGGGCTGGGGGACTGAAGCTTTCTTT. It is translated as CSVEVGGWGTEAFF. The variable domain in full, completed from reference TRBV29-1 and TRBJ1-1, reads SAVISQKPSRDICQRGTSLTIQCQVDSQVTMMFWYRQQPGQSLTLIATANQGSEATYESGFVIDKFPISRPNLTFSTLTVSNMSPEDSSIYLCSVEVGGWGTEAFFGQGTRLTVV.

The gene calls are TRBV20-1 and TRBJ2-7; 7 bases align to TRBD1. Germline lookup yields CDR1 DFQATT and CDR2 SNEGSKA (reference sequence). The V segment lost 0 bases and the J segment 1 base; nucleotides outside the gene matches: 6. This CDR3 is built from 15 residues. The CDR3 coding sequence is TGCAGTGCTAGAGATCTAGAGGGGGCATCCTACGAGCAGTACTTC. It yields the protein CSARDLEGASYEQYF.

This clonotype has a handful of counts. This chain links TRBV6-5 with TRBJ2-1; no clear D gene. CDR1 and CDR2 (germline): MNHEY, SVGAGI. Trimming took off 5 bases at V and 5 bases at J, with 10 bases between the two ends. This CDR3 has 13 residues. The CDR3 DNA reads as TGTGCCAGCAGTCGAAAATCTAACAATGAGCAGTTCTTC. Its protein product is CASSRKSNNEQFF.

The chain is built from TRBV7-9 and TRBJ1-1, with D hard to call. Germline V gives CDR1 SEHNR, CDR2 FQNEAQ (reference sequence). The length of the CDR3 is 14 residues. V shed 3 bases and J shed 11 bases, with 19 bases lying between them. For the CDR3, the DNA is TGTGCCAGCAGCTTTCCCGACGGGCCCCAAGCGGCTTTCTTT. It translates to CASSFPDGPQAAFF.

The chain combines TRBV5-1 with TRBJ1-1, with a tentative D call TRBD1 (5 bases). The CDR3 covers 14 residues. Germline V gives CDR1 SGHRS, CDR2 YFSETQ. The ends were cut back, 3 bases at V and 2 bases at J, with 11 bases in the middle. The CDR3 DNA reads as TGCGCCAGCAGCTACGACAGTCCAAACACTGAAGCTTTCTTT. Its translation is CASSYDSPNTEAFF.

This rearrangement joins TRBV6-1 to TRBJ1-2; D gene uncertain. CDR1 is MNHNS, CDR2 SASEGT, per germline. The CDR3 is 12 residues long. The V and J ends lost 6 bases and 4 bases respectively, with 9 bases between them. The CDR3 bases are TGTGCCAGCAGCCAGGTGGGCTATGGCTACACCTTC. Protein product: CASSQVGYGYTF.

This clonotype has only a few counts. The V call is TRBV5-5, the J call TRBJ1-4; TRBD1 matches at 8 bases. The CDR3 is made up of 16 amino acids. Germline assignment: CDR1 SGHKS and CDR2 YYEKEE (reference sequence). V lost 4 bases, J lost 6 bases, and 11 bases stayed unmatched. The CDR3 DNA sequence: TGTGCCAGCAGCCCATACTGGGGACAGGTGCATGAAAAACTGTTTTTT. As protein: CASSPYWGQVHEKLFF.

The rearrangement links TRBV5-1 to TRBJ1-2, with D hard to call. V gave up 4 bases and J gave up 6 bases, with 19 bases separating them. This CDR3 spans 15 amino acids. The germline V gene has CDR1 SGHRS and CDR2 YFSETQ. The CDR3 sequence: CASSPRGGVEDGYTF. As DNA, the CDR3 is TGCGCCAGCAGCCCTCGAGGAGGTGTTGAGGATGGCTACACCTTC.

The J gene is TRBJ2-7, the V gene TRBV3-1, with 11 bases fitting TRBD2. Germline V gene lookup returns CDR1 LGHDT and CDR2 YNNKEL (reference sequence). The length of the CDR3 is 16 residues. Losses at the gene ends were 3 bases for V and 3 bases for J; bases not matched to a gene: 7. Here the CDR3 DNA reads TGTGCCAGCAGCCACCCTATAGCGGGGGGGCTCTACGAGCAGTACTTC. As protein: CASSHPIAGGLYEQYF.

To note about this clonotype: A read error may produce the germline difference seen at one junction end. The rearrangement uses TRBV27 and TRBJ2-1; D may be TRBD1 (6 bases). The CDR3 has 13 amino acids. Germline CDR1 reads MNHEY; CDR2 reads SMNVEV (reference sequence). CDR3 DNA: TGTGCCAGCAGTAACAGGGAATACAATGAGCACTTCTTC. Protein product: CASSNREYNEHFF.

This clonotype has a handful of counts. The rearrangement uses TRBV20-1 and TRBJ1-2; 10 bases match TRBD1. Trimming cost V 3 bases and J 4 bases; bases outside gene matches: 5. The CDR3 consists of 14 residues. Germline-derived CDR1 and CDR2 are DFQATT and SNEGSKA (reference sequence). For the CDR3, the DNA is TGCAGTGCTAGGACAGGGGGCTCAGGCTATGGCTACACCTTC. Its translation is CSARTGGSGYGYTF.

Only a few counts were recorded for this clonotype. The chain links TRBV18 to TRBJ2-1, with 10 bases identical to TRBD1. J lost 7 bases, V lost 6 bases, and 9 bases had no gene match. The CDR3 contains 15 residues. The V gene's germline CDR1 is KGHSH and CDR2 LQKENI. This CDR3 is CASSIRDRGVNEQFF. In nucleotides, the CDR3 is TGTGCCAGCTCGATCCGGGACAGGGGCGTAAATGAGCAGTTCTTC.

The CDR3 region has the DNA TGTGCCAGCCGCCTCCTGGCGGGGGGGAGCACAGATACGCAGTATTTT. This encodes CASRLLAGGSTDTQYF. The chain combines TRBV2 with TRBJ2-3; 9 bases line up with TRBD2. The ends lost 8 bases at V and 0 bases at J; junction bases unmatched: 9. The CDR3 extends over 16 amino acids. Per the germline V gene, CDR1 is SNHLY and CDR2 is FYNNEI.

The J gene is TRBJ2-3, the V gene TRBV4-2, with TRBD2 matching 10 bases. CDR1 and CDR2 from the germline V gene are LGHNA and YNFKEQ. The J segment lost 6 bases and the V segment lost 1 base, leaving 7 bases of the junction unmatched. CDR3 length: 16 residues. CDR3 residues: CASSQVASGSPDTQYF. The CDR3 DNA reads as TGTGCCAGCAGCCAAGTGGCTAGCGGGAGCCCCGATACGCAGTATTTT.

The chain has TRBV4-1 and TRBJ2-1, with D possibly matching TRBD2 (5 bases). This CDR3 is built from 12 residues. Deletions cut 0 bases from V and 12 bases from J, with 9 bases between. Germline-derived CDR1 and CDR2 are MGHRA and YSYEKL. CDR3 region: CASSQDLARQFF. In nucleotides, the CDR3 is TGCGCCAGCAGCCAAGACCTAGCACGGCAGTTCTTC.

The CDR3 is CSRPGTPSGANVLTF. The CDR3 nucleotides read TGCAGCAGACCCGGGACACCCTCCGGGGCCAACGTCCTGACTTTC. The chain carries TRBV29-1 and TRBJ2-6; possibly TRBD1 for D (6 bases). The CDR3 length is 15 residues. Germline lookup yields CDR1 SQVTM and CDR2 ANQGSEA. The V and J ends lost 8 bases and 4 bases respectively, with 18 bases between them.

The J gene is TRBJ2-3, the V gene TRBV18, with D perhaps given as TRBD1 or TRBD2 (5 bases each). The germline gives CDR1 KGHSH, CDR2 LQKENI. With 0 bases removed from V and 6 bases from J, the gap between germline ends came to 10 bases. CDR3 length: 14 residues. The CDR3 DNA follows: TGTGCCAGCTCACCACCAGAGGGGACCGATACGCAGTATTTT. Protein: CASSPPEGTDTQYF. Drawing the rest from reference TRBV18 and TRBJ2-3, the complete variable domain is NAGVMQNPRHLVRRRGQEARLRCSPMKGHSHVYWYRQLPEEGLKFMVYLQKENIIDESGMPKERFSAEFPKEGPSILRIQQVVRGDSAAYFCASSPPEGTDTQYFGPGTRLTVL.

The chain is built from TRBV29-1 and TRBJ2-7, with a possible D match to TRBD1 (6 bases). This CDR3 has 13 residues. Trimming shortened V by 4 bases and J by 1 base, and 11 bases separated the two germline ends. Looked up from germline, CDR1 is SQVTM and CDR2 is ANQGSEA. This CDR3 is CSVVGTRSYEQYF. The CDR3 nucleotides read TGCAGCGTTGTTGGGACAAGGTCCTACGAGCAGTACTTC.

This clonotype was seen more than once but under ten times. The J gene is TRBJ2-3, the V gene TRBV3-1; D ambiguous. The CDR3 length is 14 residues. CDR1 is LGHDT, CDR2 YNNKEL, per germline (reference sequence). Trimming left V 0 bases short and J 2 bases short, with 6 bases between. The CDR3 DNA reads as TGTGCCAGCAGCCAAGACAGGTCCACAGATACGCAGTATTTT. Its translation is CASSQDRSTDTQYF.

This clonotype was observed a few times. The chain uses TRBV5-1 and TRBJ1-2, with TRBD1 as a possible D gene (5 bases). Deletions cut 7 bases from V and 5 bases from J, with 24 bases between. The CDR3 is made up of 16 amino acids. Germline CDR1 is SGHRS and CDR2 is YFSETQ. The CDR3 is CASATPSRDGDYGYTF. Written as DNA, the CDR3 is TGCGCCAGCGCGACACCTTCCCGGGACGGCGATTATGGCTACACCTTC.